The source of this T cell receptor (beta chain) is a study of blood T cell repertoires in COVID-19. V was clipped by 0 bases and J by 8 bases; unmatched bases: 6. Germline V lookup: CDR1 SGHTA, CDR2 FQGNSA. The CDR3 consists of 15 residues. The assay was immunoSEQ multiplex PCR, and TCRdb's table has in-frame clones only and misses some. The sample carries a few hundred thousand clones, 90% recorded once. It was during active infection that Seattle patients were enrolled and then longitudinally followed. The chain employs TRBV7-2 and TRBJ1-1, with TRBD1 matching over 10 bases. The material sequenced was peripheral blood. The source is a woman between 40 and 55 years old with COVID-19, enrolled during active disease. The CDR3 spells CASSLAGGTGEEAFF. CDR3 sequence (DNA): TGTGCCAGCAGCTTAGCGGGGGGGACAGGGGAGGAAGCTTTCTTT.